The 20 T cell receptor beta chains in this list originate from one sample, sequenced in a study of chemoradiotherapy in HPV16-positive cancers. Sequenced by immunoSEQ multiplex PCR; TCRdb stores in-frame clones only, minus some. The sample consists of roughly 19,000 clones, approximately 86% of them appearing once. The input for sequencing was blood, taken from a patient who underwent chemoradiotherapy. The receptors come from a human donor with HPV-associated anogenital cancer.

Here the CDR3 reads CAWRETSYFSGGNYGYTF. CDR3 bases: TGTGCCTGGAGAGAAACCTCCTACTTTTCAGGAGGAAACTATGGCTACACCTTC. The chain carries TRBV30 and TRBJ1-2; no clear D. The CDR3 is 18 amino acids. With 3 bases removed from V and 2 bases from J, the gap between germline ends came to 25 bases. CDR1 and CDR2 (germline): GTSNPN, SVGIG (reference sequence).

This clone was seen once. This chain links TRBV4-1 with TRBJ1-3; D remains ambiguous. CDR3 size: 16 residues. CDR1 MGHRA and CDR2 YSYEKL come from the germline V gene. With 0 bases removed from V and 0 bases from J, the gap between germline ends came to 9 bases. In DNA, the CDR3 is TGCGCCAGCAGCCAAGATCCAGCCACCTCTGGAAACACCATATATTTT. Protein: CASSQDPATSGNTIYF.

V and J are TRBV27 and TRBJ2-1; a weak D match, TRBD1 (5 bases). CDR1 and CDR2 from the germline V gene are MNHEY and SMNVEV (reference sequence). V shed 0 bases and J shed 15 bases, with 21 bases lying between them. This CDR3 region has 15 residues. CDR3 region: CASSLSIMQGSWRFF. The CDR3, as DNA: TGTGCCAGCAGTTTATCCATAATGCAGGGTTCCTGGCGGTTCTTC.

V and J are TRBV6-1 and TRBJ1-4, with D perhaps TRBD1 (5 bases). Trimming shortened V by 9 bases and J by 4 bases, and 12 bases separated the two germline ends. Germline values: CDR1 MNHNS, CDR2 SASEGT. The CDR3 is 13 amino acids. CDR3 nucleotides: TGTGCCAGTTGCAGGGTTTTTAATGAAAAACTGTTTTTT. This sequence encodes CASCRVFNEKLFF.

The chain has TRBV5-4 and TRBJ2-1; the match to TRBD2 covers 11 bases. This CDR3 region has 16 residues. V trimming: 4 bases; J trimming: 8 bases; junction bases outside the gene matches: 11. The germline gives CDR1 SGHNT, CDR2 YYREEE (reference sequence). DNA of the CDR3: TGTGCCAGCAGCACGGGACTAGCGGTGCCACCCCATGAGCAGTTCTTC. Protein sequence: CASSTGLAVPPHEQFF.

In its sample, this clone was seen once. CDR3: CASSPGTTTYEQYF. The CDR3 DNA reads TGTGCCAGCTCACCAGGGACTACTACCTACGAGCAGTACTTC. V gene TRBV18 combines with J gene TRBJ2-7; 7 bases line up with TRBD2. Germline values: CDR1 KGHSH, CDR2 LQKENI. Trimming removed 2 bases from V and 2 bases from J; junction bases left unmatched: 3. The CDR3 sequence is 14 residues long.

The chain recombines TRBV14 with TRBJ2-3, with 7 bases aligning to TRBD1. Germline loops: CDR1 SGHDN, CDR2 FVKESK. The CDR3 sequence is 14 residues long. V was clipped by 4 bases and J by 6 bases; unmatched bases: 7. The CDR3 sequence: CASSPKGAGDTQYF. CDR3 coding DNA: TGTGCCAGCAGCCCGAAGGGGGCGGGTGATACGCAGTATTTT.

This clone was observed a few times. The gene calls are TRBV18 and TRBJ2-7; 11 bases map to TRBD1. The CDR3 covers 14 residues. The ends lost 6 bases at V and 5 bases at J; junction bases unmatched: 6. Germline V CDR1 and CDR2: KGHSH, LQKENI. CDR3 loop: CASSSGQGGHEQYF. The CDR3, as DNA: TGTGCCAGCTCCTCGGGACAGGGGGGTCACGAGCAGTACTTC.

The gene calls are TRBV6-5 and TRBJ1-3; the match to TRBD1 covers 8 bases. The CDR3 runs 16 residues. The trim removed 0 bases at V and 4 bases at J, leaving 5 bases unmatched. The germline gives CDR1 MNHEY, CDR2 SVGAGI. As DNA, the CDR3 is TGTGCCAGCAGTTACTCTTTGGGACAGGCGGGAAACACCATATATTTT. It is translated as CASSYSLGQAGNTIYF.

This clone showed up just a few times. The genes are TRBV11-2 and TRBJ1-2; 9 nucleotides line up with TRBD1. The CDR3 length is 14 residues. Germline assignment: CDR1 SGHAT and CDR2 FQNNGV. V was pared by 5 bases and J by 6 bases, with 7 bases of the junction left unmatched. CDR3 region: CASSPGDRVDGYTF. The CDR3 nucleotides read TGTGCCAGCAGCCCCGGGGACAGGGTAGATGGCTACACCTTC.

The CDR3 region is CASSFGRDTGELFF. In DNA, the CDR3 is TGCGCCAGCAGCTTCGGCAGGGACACCGGGGAGCTGTTTTTT. The chain uses TRBV5-1 and TRBJ2-2; the D gene is possibly TRBD1 (5 bases). Germline CDR1 and CDR2: SGHRS and YFSETQ. The length of the CDR3 is 14 residues. The ends were cut back, 2 bases at V and 3 bases at J, with 8 bases in the middle.

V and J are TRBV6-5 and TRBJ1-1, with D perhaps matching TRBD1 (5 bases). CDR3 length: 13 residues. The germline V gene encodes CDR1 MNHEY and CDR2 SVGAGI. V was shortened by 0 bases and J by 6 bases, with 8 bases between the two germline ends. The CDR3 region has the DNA TGTGCCAGCAGTTACTCGCGGGGGGCTGAAGCTTTCTTT. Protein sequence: CASSYSRGAEAFF.

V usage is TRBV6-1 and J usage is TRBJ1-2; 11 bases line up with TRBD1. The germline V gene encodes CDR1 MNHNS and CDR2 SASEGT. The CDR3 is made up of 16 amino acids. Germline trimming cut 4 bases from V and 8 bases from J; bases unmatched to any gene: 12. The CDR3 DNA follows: TGTGCCAGCAGTGGGGGAGGACAGGGGGCTTGGGAAGGCTACACCTTC. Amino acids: CASSGGGQGAWEGYTF.

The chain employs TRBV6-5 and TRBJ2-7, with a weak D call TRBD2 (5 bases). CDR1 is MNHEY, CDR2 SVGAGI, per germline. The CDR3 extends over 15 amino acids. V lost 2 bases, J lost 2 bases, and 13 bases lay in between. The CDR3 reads CASSYNRDRAYEQYF. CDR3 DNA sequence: TGTGCCAGCAGTTACAACCGGGATCGGGCCTACGAGCAGTACTTC.

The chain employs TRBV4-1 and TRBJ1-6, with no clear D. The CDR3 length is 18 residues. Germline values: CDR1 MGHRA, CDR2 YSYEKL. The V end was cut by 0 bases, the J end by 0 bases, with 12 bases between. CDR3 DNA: TGCGCCAGCAGCCAAGATTCGGCGGCGAGCTCCTATAATTCACCCCTCCACTTT. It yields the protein CASSQDSAASSYNSPLHF.

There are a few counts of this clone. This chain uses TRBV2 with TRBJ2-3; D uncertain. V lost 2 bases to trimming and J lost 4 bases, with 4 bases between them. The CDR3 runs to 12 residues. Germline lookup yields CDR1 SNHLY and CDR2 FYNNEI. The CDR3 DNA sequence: TGTGCCAGCAGTGAATCTCCAGATACGCAGTATTTT. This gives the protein CASSESPDTQYF.

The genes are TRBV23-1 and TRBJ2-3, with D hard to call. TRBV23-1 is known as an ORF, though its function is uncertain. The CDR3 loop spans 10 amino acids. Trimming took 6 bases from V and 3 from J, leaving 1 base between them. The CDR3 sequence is CASRTDTQYF. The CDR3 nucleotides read TGCGCCAGCAGAACAGATACGCAGTATTTT.

The DNA for the CDR3 is TGTGCCAGTCGACTCAGTGGGGATACGCAGTATTTT. This codes for CASRLSGDTQYF. This chain uses TRBV19 with TRBJ2-3, with D hard to call. The CDR3 covers 12 residues. Looked up from germline, CDR1 is LNHDA and CDR2 is SQIVND (reference sequence). Deletions cut 8 bases from V and 6 bases from J, with 12 bases between.

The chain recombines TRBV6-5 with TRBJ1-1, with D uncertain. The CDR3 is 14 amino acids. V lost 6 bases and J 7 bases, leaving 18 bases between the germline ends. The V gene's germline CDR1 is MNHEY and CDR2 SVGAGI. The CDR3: CASSPSVASYEAFF. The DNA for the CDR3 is TGTGCCAGCAGCCCCTCAGTTGCATCCTATGAAGCTTTCTTT.

CDR3 nucleotide sequence: TGTGCCAGCAGTGAATTCTCCGGACAGCCCTCTGGAAACACCATATATTTT. This gives the protein CASSEFSGQPSGNTIYF. V and J are TRBV6-1 and TRBJ1-3; tentatively, D is TRBD1 (6 bases). Trimming shortened V by 2 bases and J by 0 bases, and 14 bases separated the two germline ends. Looked up from germline, CDR1 is MNHNS and CDR2 is SASEGT. This CDR3 contains 17 residues.